The text below deals with one TCR beta chain. Its specificity is unknown. The study pooled second doses at about 4 or about 12 weeks. The data derive from a study of T cell responses to AZD1222 COVID-19 vaccine. With V trimmed by 4 bases and J by 7 bases, 9 bases remained unmatched. This CDR3 comprises 14 residues. CDR1 is MDHEN, CDR2 SYDVKM, per germline. Study results and caveats: Spike-wide coverage was observed for vaccine-associated CD4 TCRs, with dominant responses at 160-218 and 743-854. In all cases, repertoires were sampled only after the peak T cell response.

This table comes from immunoSEQ multiplex PCR, and its TCRdb copy is limited to in-frame clones, with some not included. Among approximately 140,000 clones, around 91% were seen once, and the ten largest hold roughly 10%. The sample consisted of peripheral blood, taken 28 days after the second AZD1222 dose. This clonotype was sampled from an adult who received the AZD1222 COVID-19 vaccine. This chain links TRBV28 with TRBJ1-2, with TRBD1 matching over 7 bases. The CDR3 DNA is TGTGCCAGCAGTTCTCCTGACAGGGCCTTTGGCTACACCTTC. Translating it yields CASSSPDRAFGYTF.